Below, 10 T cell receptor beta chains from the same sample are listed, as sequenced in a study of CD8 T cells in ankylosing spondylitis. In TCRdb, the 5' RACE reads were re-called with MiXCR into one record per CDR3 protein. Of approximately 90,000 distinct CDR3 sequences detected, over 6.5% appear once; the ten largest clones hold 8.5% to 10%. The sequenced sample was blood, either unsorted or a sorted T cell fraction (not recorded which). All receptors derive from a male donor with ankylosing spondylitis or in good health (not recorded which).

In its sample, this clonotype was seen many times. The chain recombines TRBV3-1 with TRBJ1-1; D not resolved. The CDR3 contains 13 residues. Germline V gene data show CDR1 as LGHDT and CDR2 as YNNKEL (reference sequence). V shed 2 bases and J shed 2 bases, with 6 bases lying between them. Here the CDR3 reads CASSQWINTEAFF. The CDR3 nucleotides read TGTGCCAGCAGCCAATGGATTAACACTGAAGCTTTCTTT.

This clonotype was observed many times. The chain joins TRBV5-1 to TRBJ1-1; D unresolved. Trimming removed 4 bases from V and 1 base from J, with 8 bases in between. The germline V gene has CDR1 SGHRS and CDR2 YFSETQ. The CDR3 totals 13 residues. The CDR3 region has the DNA TGCGCCAGCAGCCAGGAAGGGAACACTGAAGCTTTCTTT. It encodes CASSQEGNTEAFF.

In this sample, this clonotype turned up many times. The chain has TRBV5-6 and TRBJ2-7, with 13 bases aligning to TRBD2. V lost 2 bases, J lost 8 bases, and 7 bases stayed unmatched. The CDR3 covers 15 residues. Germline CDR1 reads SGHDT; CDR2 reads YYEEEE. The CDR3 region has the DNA TGTGCCAGCAGCTTCTCCTCGGGACTAGCGGGGAAGCAGTACTTC. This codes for CASSFSSGLAGKQYF.

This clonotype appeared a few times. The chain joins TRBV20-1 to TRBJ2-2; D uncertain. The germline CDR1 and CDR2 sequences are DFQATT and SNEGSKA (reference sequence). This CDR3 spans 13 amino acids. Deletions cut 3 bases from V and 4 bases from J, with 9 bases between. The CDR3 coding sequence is TGCAGTGCTAGTGCCCGCTCCACCGGGGAGCTGTTTTTT. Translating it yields CSASARSTGELFF.

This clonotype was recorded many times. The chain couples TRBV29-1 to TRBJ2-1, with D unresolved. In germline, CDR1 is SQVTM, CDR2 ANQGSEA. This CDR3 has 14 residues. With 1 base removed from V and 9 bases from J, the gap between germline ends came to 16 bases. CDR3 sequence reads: CSVEVRSPTGEQFF. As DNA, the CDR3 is TGCAGCGTTGAAGTTCGGAGTCCAACGGGTGAGCAGTTCTTC.

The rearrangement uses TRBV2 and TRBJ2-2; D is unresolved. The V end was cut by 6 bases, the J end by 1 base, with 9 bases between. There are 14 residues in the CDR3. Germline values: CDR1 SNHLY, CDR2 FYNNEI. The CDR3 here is CASRDTMNTGELFF. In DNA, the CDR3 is TGTGCCAGCAGGGATACTATGAACACCGGGGAGCTGTTTTTT. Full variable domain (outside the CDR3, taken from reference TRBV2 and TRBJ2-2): EPEVTQTPSHQVTQMGQEVILRCVPISNHLYFYWYRQILGQKVEFLVSFYNNEISEKSEIFDDQFSVERPDGSNFTLKIRSTKLEDSAMYFCASRDTMNTGELFFGEGSRLTVL.

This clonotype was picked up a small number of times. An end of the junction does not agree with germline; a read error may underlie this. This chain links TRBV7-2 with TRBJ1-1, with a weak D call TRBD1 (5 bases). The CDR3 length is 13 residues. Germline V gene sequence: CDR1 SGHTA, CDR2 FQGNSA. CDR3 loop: CASSQGPNTEASF. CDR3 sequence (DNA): TGTGCCAGCAGCCAGGGACCGAACACTGAAGCTTCCTTT.

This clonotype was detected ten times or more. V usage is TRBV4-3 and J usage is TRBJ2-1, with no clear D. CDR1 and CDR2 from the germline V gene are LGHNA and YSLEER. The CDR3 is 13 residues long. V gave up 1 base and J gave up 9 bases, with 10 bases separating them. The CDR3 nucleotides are TGCGCCAGCAGCCAAGGGGGTTTTGGTGAGCAGTTCTTC. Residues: CASSQGGFGEQFF.

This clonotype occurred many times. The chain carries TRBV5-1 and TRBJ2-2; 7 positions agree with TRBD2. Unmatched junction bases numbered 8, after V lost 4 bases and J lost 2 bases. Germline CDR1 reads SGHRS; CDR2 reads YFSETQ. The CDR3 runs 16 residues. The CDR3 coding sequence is TGCGCCAGCAGCCGCCGACTAGCCGCTAACACCGGGGAGCTGTTTTTT. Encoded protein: CASSRRLAANTGELFF.

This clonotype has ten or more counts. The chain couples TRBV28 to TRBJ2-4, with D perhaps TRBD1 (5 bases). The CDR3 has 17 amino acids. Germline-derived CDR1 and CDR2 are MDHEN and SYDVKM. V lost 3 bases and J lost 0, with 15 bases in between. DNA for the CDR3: TGTGCCAGCAGTTTGGGGTCAGGGTCCCGAGCCAAAAACATTCAGTACTTC. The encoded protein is CASSLGSGSRAKNIQYF.